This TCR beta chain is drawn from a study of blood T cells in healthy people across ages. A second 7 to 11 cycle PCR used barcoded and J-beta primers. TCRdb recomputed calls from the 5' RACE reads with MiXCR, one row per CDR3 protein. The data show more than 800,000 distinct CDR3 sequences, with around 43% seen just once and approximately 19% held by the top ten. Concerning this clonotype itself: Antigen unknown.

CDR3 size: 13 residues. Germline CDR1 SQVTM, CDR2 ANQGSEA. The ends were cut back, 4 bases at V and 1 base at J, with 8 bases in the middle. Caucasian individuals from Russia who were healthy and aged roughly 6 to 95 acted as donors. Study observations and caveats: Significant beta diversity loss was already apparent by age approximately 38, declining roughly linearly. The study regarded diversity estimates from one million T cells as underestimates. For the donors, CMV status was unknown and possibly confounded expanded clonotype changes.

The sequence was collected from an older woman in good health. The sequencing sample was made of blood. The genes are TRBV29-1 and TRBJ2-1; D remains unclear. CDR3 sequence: CSVARSSYNEQFF. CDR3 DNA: TGCAGCGTTGCTAGATCGTCCTACAATGAGCAGTTCTTC.